Following are 32 T cell receptor beta chains from one sample sequenced in a study of regulatory T cells in long-lasting Graves disease. HTBI primers from iRepertoire and Arm-PCR of CDR3 regions yielded the TCR beta libraries. One entry per CDR3 protein, called by TCRdb with MiXCR from the multiplex PCR reads. Among about 470,000 distinct CDR3 sequences, roughly 16% were seen once, and the ten largest hold roughly an eighth. Documented time point: newly diagnosed GD, antithyroid drugs for less than 3 months. The authors made the TCR library using RNA they extracted from PBMCs. This sample also appeared in a second study, on T cells in Graves' hyperthyroidism and ophthalmopathy.

Sequences were derived from peripheral blood mononuclear cells (PBMCs), sampled at new diagnosis, from a patient treated with antithyroid drugs. These receptors were collected from a man aged 35-49 years with Graves disease.

This clonotype was recorded a few times. The CDR3 spells CASSEATASPLHF. For the CDR3, the DNA is TGTGCCAGCAGTGAAGCGACAGCCTCACCCCTCCACTTT. The chain carries TRBV6-2 or TRBV6-3 and TRBJ1-6; weak D call: TRBD1 (5 bases). In germline, CDR1 is MNHEY, CDR2 SVGEGT. With 5 bases removed from V and 10 bases from J, the gap between germline ends came to 12 bases. This CDR3 contains 13 residues.

This clonotype was observed at least ten times. The chain recombines TRBV28 with TRBJ2-5; D could derive from TRBD1 or TRBD2 (6 bases each). The CDR3 length is 15 residues. Per germline, CDR1 MDHEN and CDR2 SYDVKM. V was cut by 8 bases and J by 5 bases, with 21 bases left in between. The CDR3: CASPPPGGGRETQYF. The CDR3 DNA sequence: TGTGCCAGCCCCCCCCCTGGAGGGGGGCGGGAGACCCAGTACTTC.

The genes are TRBV24-1 and TRBJ1-2; D not resolved. The CDR3 length is 14 residues. Trimming left V 5 bases short and J 6 bases short, with 15 bases between. Germline V gene data show CDR1 as KGHDR and CDR2 as SFDVKD. The CDR3 spells CATSAQGSRDGYTF. CDR3 bases: TGTGCCACCAGTGCACAAGGATCTCGGGATGGCTACACCTTC.

This clonotype was counted a few times. One end of the junction fails to match germline, which may point to a read error. The chain is built from TRBV20-1 and TRBJ2-7; D call uncertain. This CDR3 contains 14 residues. Germline V gives CDR1 DFQATT, CDR2 SNEGSKA (reference sequence). The CDR3 DNA reads TGCAGTGCTAGGGGCACTTCCAGCTCCTACGAGCAGTGCTTC. This translates into CSARGTSSSYEQCF.

This clonotype was counted many times. The chain uses TRBV12-3 or TRBV12-4 and TRBJ2-5, with 8 bases that match TRBD2. V trimming: 5 bases; J trimming: 1 base; junction bases outside the gene matches: 9. The CDR3 is 16 amino acids. CDR3 nucleotide sequence: TGTGCCAGCAGTATACAAGTAGCGGGGATCCAAGAGACCCAGTACTTC. This translates into CASSIQVAGIQETQYF.

This clonotype was counted at least ten times. This chain connects TRBV2 to TRBJ2-3; D ambiguous. This CDR3 spans 13 amino acids. V lost 7 bases, J lost 6 bases, and 14 bases lay in between. The V gene's germline CDR1 is SNHLY and CDR2 FYNNEI. CDR3 amino acids: CASNPDGPDTQYF. Written as DNA, the CDR3 is TGTGCCAGCAATCCCGATGGACCGGATACGCAGTATTTT.

The chain has TRBV2 and TRBJ1-2; 9 nucleotides match TRBD1. There are 13 residues in the CDR3. The V and J ends lost 1 base and 9 bases, in that order; junction bases with no gene match: 3. Germline values: CDR1 SNHLY, CDR2 FYNNEI. CDR3 nucleotide sequence: TGTGCCAGCAGTGAAGTTAACAGGGGGCGCTACACCTTC. This codes for CASSEVNRGRYTF.

This clonotype came up many times. The CDR3 loop is CASSRGQGYEQYF. In DNA, the CDR3 is TGTGCCAGCAGCCGGGGACAGGGGTACGAGCAGTACTTC. The V and J genes are TRBV28 and TRBJ2-7, with TRBD1 matching over 10 bases. CDR3 size: 13 residues. The trim removed 6 bases at V and 4 bases at J, leaving 3 bases unmatched. Germline CDR1 is MDHEN and CDR2 is SYDVKM.

This clonotype has only a few counts. This rearrangement joins TRBV3-1 to TRBJ2-5; 11 nucleotides match TRBD1. This CDR3 has 15 amino acids. V was clipped by 1 base and J by 6 bases; unmatched bases: 4. CDR1 is LGHDT, CDR2 YNNKEL, per germline (reference sequence). CDR3 sequence (DNA): TGTGCCAGCAGCCAAGGGACAGGGGGCATCCAGACCCAGTACTTC. The encoded protein is CASSQGTGGIQTQYF.

This clonotype showed up many times. The chain combines TRBV28 with TRBJ2-1; TRBD1 matches at 7 bases. In germline, CDR1 is MDHEN, CDR2 SYDVKM. This CDR3 region has 16 residues. V was clipped by 2 bases and J by 4 bases; unmatched bases: 8. DNA for the CDR3: TGTGCCAGCAGTTTAATATCAGGGGGAATATACAATGAGCAGTTCTTC. It specifies CASSLISGGIYNEQFF.

In this sample, this clonotype turned up many times. J is TRBJ2-7 and V is TRBV5-1, with 8 bases that match TRBD1. The CDR3 runs to 12 residues. The ends lost 4 bases at V and 6 bases at J; junction bases unmatched: 3. CDR1 and CDR2 from the germline V gene are SGHRS and YFSETQ. Here the CDR3 reads CASSADRGEQYF. The CDR3 DNA follows: TGCGCCAGCAGCGCCGACAGGGGCGAGCAGTACTTC.

The rearrangement joins TRBV30 to TRBJ1-2, with 10 bases matching TRBD1. The CDR3 length is 15 residues. With 5 bases clipped from V and 1 base from J, the junction kept 7 bases outside the gene matches. Germline CDR1 and CDR2: GTSNPN and SVGIG (reference sequence). CDR3 amino acids: CAWGPGQGRNYGYTF. The CDR3 nucleotides are TGTGCCTGGGGTCCGGGACAGGGGCGTAACTATGGCTACACCTTC.

This clonotype has ten or more counts. The chain recombines TRBV20-1 with TRBJ2-1; D is unclear. V was cut by 0 bases and J by 1 base, with 10 bases left in between. The CDR3 extends over 15 amino acids. Germline V gene data show CDR1 as DFQATT and CDR2 as SNEGSKA (reference sequence). CDR3 amino acids: CSARDYHWSYNEQFF. The CDR3 bases are TGCAGTGCTAGAGATTATCACTGGTCCTACAATGAGCAGTTCTTC.

This clonotype showed up many times. The V and J genes are TRBV28 and TRBJ2-2, with D possibly matching TRBD2 (6 bases). The CDR3 contains 15 residues. CDR1 and CDR2 (germline): MDHEN, SYDVKM. Trimming shortened V by 4 bases and J by 5 bases, and 14 bases separated the two germline ends. This CDR3 is CASSSLAFGTGELFF. For the CDR3, the DNA is TGTGCCAGCAGTTCCCTAGCGTTCGGGACCGGGGAGCTGTTTTTT.

The J gene is TRBJ2-3, the V gene TRBV20-1; TRBD2 agrees at 13 bases. J lost 5 bases, V lost 0 bases, and 2 bases had no gene match. Germline-derived CDR1 and CDR2 are DFQATT and SNEGSKA (reference sequence). There are 15 residues in the CDR3. The CDR3 coding sequence is TGCAGTGCTAGAGATGGGACTAGCGGGGAAGATACGCAGTATTTT. Translating gives CSARDGTSGEDTQYF.

This clonotype was detected ten times or more. The chain has TRBV19 and TRBJ2-2; a possible D gene is TRBD1 (6 bases). Germline V CDR1 and CDR2: LNHDA, SQIVND (reference sequence). Trimming removed 10 bases at V and 0 bases at J, with 9 bases between. The CDR3 spans 13 residues. The CDR3 region is CATRDTNTGELFF. CDR3 sequence (DNA): TGTGCCACCCGGGACACGAACACCGGGGAGCTGTTTTTT.

This clonotype was counted only a few times. The genes are TRBV19 and TRBJ1-5; D remains ambiguous. V lost 9 bases, J lost 4 bases, and 16 bases lay in between. Germline V CDR1 and CDR2: LNHDA, SQIVND (reference sequence). The CDR3 is 14 amino acids. The CDR3 here is CASKTQALNQPQHF. DNA of the CDR3: TGTGCCAGCAAAACACAAGCCCTTAATCAGCCCCAGCATTTT.

This clonotype was detected only a few times. The chain has TRBV5-1 and TRBJ2-7; D gene ambiguous. The CDR3 totals 13 residues. Germline-derived CDR1 and CDR2 are SGHRS and YFSETQ. V gave up 0 bases and J gave up 3 bases, with 7 bases separating them. The CDR3 region is CASSLVSNYEQYF. The CDR3 bases are TGCGCCAGCAGCTTGGTGTCTAACTACGAGCAGTACTTC.

This clonotype was seen many times. The chain employs TRBV20-1 and TRBJ2-7; 8 nucleotides agree with TRBD2. The CDR3 contains 14 residues. Germline V gives CDR1 DFQATT, CDR2 SNEGSKA (reference sequence). V dropped 2 bases and J dropped 6; count of bases not matched to a gene: 9. The CDR3 nucleotides read TGCAGTGCTAGAAACCCTACGGGGGGGGTCGAGCAGTACTTC. Translated, it gives CSARNPTGGVEQYF.

This clonotype was recorded at least ten times. V usage is TRBV20-1 and J usage is TRBJ1-5; D might be TRBD1 (6 bases). Germline V lookup: CDR1 DFQATT, CDR2 SNEGSKA (reference sequence). V was shortened by 2 bases and J by 4 bases, with 12 bases between the two germline ends. CDR3 length equals 14 residues. CDR3 coding DNA: TGCAGTGCTAGATACAGGGAGGGTAATCAGCCCCAGCATTTT. Translated: CSARYREGNQPQHF.

The V gene is TRBV7-9, the J gene TRBJ2-2, with TRBD1 matching over 8 bases. From germline, CDR1 is SEHNR and CDR2 FQNEAQ (reference sequence). This CDR3 contains 15 residues. The V segment lost 5 bases and the J segment 4 bases; nucleotides outside the gene matches: 6. The CDR3 is CASSVQGGGTGELFF. The DNA for the CDR3 is TGTGCCAGCAGCGTACAGGGGGGTGGCACCGGGGAGCTGTTTTTT.

The chain couples TRBV6-1 to TRBJ1-2, with a possible D match to TRBD1 (5 bases). This CDR3 has 12 amino acids. V was pared by 6 bases and J by 8 bases, with 13 bases between. CDR1 and CDR2 from the germline V gene are MNHNS and SASEGT. CDR3 DNA sequence: TGTGCCAGCAGCCCAGGGTCGTTGGGCTACACCTTC. It codes for CASSPGSLGYTF.

The gene calls are TRBV24-1 and TRBJ2-1; D is undetermined. There are 14 residues in the CDR3. Germline V CDR1 and CDR2: KGHDR, SFDVKD. V lost 3 bases and J 8 bases, leaving 13 bases between the germline ends. The CDR3 here is CATSDRAYMDEQFF. CDR3 bases: TGTGCCACCAGTGATCGGGCCTACATGGATGAGCAGTTCTTC.

V usage is TRBV6-5 and J usage is TRBJ1-2; D ambiguous. The CDR3 extends over 16 amino acids. CDR1 and CDR2 (germline): MNHEY, SVGAGI. V was shortened by 0 bases and J by 4 bases, with 15 bases between the two germline ends. DNA for the CDR3: TGTGCCAGCAGTTACTCGAACTCACGGGAAGGCTATGGCTACACCTTC. Translating it yields CASSYSNSREGYGYTF.

The chain couples TRBV28 to TRBJ2-3; TRBD2 is a possible D gene (6 bases). Trimming pared 3 bases from V and 5 bases from J, leaving 15 bases between. CDR3 length: 15 residues. Germline V gene data show CDR1 as MDHEN and CDR2 as SYDVKM. The CDR3 DNA reads TGTGCCAGCAGTTTGGGGGGAGAGGGTAGAGATACGCAGTATTTT. This translates into CASSLGGEGRDTQYF.

This clonotype has a handful of counts. The gene calls are TRBV15 and TRBJ2-1; TRBD2 agrees at 10 bases. The trim removed 1 base at V and 8 bases at J, leaving 8 bases unmatched. This CDR3 region has 16 residues. In germline, CDR1 is LNHNV, CDR2 YYDKDF (reference sequence). The CDR3 reads CATSRGTGLARHEQFF. In DNA, the CDR3 is TGTGCCACCAGCAGAGGGACGGGACTAGCGCGTCATGAGCAGTTCTTC.

This clonotype was found many times. This chain joins TRBV9 and TRBJ2-7; 11 positions agree with TRBD1. The junction had 14 bases not matched to a gene; V was cut back by 5 bases and J by 4 bases. This CDR3 is 17 amino acids long. In germline, CDR1 is SGDLS, CDR2 YYNGEE. The CDR3 coding sequence is TGTGCCAGCAGTGGGACCGGGACAGGGGGGTCAGGTTACGAGCAGTACTTC. Translating gives CASSGTGTGGSGYEQYF.

This clonotype was recorded a few times. This rearrangement joins TRBV14 to TRBJ1-4; maybe TRBD1 (5 bases). This CDR3 is built from 17 residues. CDR1 and CDR2 from the germline V gene are SGHDN and FVKESK. V shed 1 base and J shed 5 bases, with 17 bases lying between them. CDR3 protein: CASSQGKRGRLNEKLFF. CDR3 coding DNA: TGTGCCAGCAGCCAAGGAAAAAGGGGCCGATTAAATGAAAAACTGTTTTTT.

This clonotype has a handful of counts. This chain joins TRBV3-1 and TRBJ2-5; 14 bases line up with TRBD2. Trimming took 6 bases from V and 6 from J; bases not matched to a gene: 6. Germline V gene data show CDR1 as LGHDT and CDR2 as YNNKEL (reference sequence). This CDR3 is built from 15 residues. The CDR3 sequence: CASRGGLAGGKTQYF. CDR3 DNA: TGTGCCAGCAGGGGAGGACTAGCGGGAGGAAAGACCCAGTACTTC.

Ten or more counts support this clonotype. The chain combines TRBV11-2 with TRBJ2-2; 8 nucleotides agree with TRBD1. Per germline, CDR1 SGHAT and CDR2 FQNNGV. With 4 bases clipped from V and 4 bases from J, the junction kept 14 bases outside the gene matches. CDR3 length: 18 amino acids. CDR3 nucleotides: TGTGCCAGCAGCTCCCTCCCCTGGACAGGGAAAAGCACCGGGGAGCTGTTTTTT. Its protein product is CASSSLPWTGKSTGELFF. Looking up the rest from reference TRBV11-2 and TRBJ2-2 gives the full variable domain: EAGVAQSPRYKIIEKRQSVAFWCNPISGHATLYWYQQILGQGPKLLIQFQNNGVVDDSQLPKDRFSAERLKGVDSTLKIQPAKLEDSAVYLCASSSLPWTGKSTGELFFGEGSRLTVL.

This clonotype has ten or more counts. The genes are TRBV5-1 and TRBJ1-1; D is unresolved. Germline values: CDR1 SGHRS, CDR2 YFSETQ. V was clipped by 0 bases and J by 1 base, with 10 bases between them. The CDR3 is 15 residues long. This CDR3 is CASSLGTLRNTEAFF. Here the CDR3 DNA reads TGCGCCAGCAGCTTGGGTACCTTAAGGAACACTGAAGCTTTCTTT.

This clonotype was counted many times. The chain links TRBV2 to TRBJ1-5, with D unresolved. The CDR3 consists of 14 residues. Trimming took 4 bases from V and 0 from J, leaving 7 bases between them. Germline CDR1 reads SNHLY; CDR2 reads FYNNEI. The CDR3 reads CASSVDVSNQPQHF. CDR3 coding DNA: TGTGCCAGCAGTGTGGATGTTAGCAATCAGCCCCAGCATTTT.